The entry below describes one T cell receptor beta chain. Its cognate antigen is unknown. This sample is part of a study of shared clonotypes between healthy human individuals. Overall study results and limits: A limitation of the genetic and exposure-history diversity represented arose from few donors. Naive subsets usually exceeded memory subsets in estimated richness.

The table came from immunoSEQ multiplex PCR; TCRdb's copy has only in-frame clones and leaves some out. This sample carries approximately 1.5 million clones, 95% to 99% of them seen once, and the ten largest clones take roughly 0.4%. V lost 0 bases to trimming and J lost 7 bases; unmatched junction nucleotides: 8. Germline CDR1 reads SGHRS; CDR2 reads YFSETQ. The CDR3 covers 16 residues. The V and J genes are TRBV5-1 and TRBJ2-1; 9 nucleotides align to TRBD2. Source material: naive CD4+ T cells sorted from blood. Subset denoted: CD45RA+ positively selected. This TCR came from a man aged 25-45 years in good health. CDR3 sequence: CASSLVGGRERNEQFF. CDR3 bases: TGCGCCAGCAGCTTGGTAGGCGGGAGGGAGAGGAATGAGCAGTTCTTC.